Listed below are T cell receptor beta chains from one sample, sequenced in a study of regulatory T cells in long-lasting Graves disease. From the multiplex PCR reads, TCRdb called clonotypes with MiXCR, one entry per CDR3 protein. The sample includes 400,000 to 550,000 distinct CDR3 sequences, just under 15% of them seen just once. In addition, the sample was reused for a study of T cells in Graves' hyperthyroidism and ophthalmopathy.

Specimen: peripheral blood mononuclear cells (PBMCs), collected at new diagnosis, from a patient treated with antithyroid drugs. The receptors derive from a woman under 40 with Graves disease. Both conserved end residues are part of each CDR3. A D gene is named only where the DNA matches it firmly. A row's size may be missing; if present it is once, few, many or a size class.

v_gene	j_gene	abundance	d_gene	CDR3nt	CDR3aa
TRBV5-1	TRBJ2-1	many	.	TGCGCCAGCAGCGATACTAGCACCCCCAATGAGCAGTTCTTC	CASSDTSTPNEQFF
TRBV20-1	TRBJ2-2	.	.	TGCAGTGCTATGGGAGACACCGGGGAGCTGTTTTTT	CSAMGDTGELFF
TRBV7-9	TRBJ2-1	.	.	TGTGCCAGCAGCTCGCCTCCCCGAGGATCCTACAATGAGCAGTTCTTC	CASSSPPRGSYNEQFF
TRBV19	TRBJ1-3	.	.	TGTGCCAGCCAGAGCTCTGGAAACACCATATATTTT	CASQSSGNTIYF
TRBV30	TRBJ1-4	many	.	TGTGCCTGGTCGACCGGGACTACAACTAATGAAAAACTGTTTTTT	CAWSTGTTTNEKLFF
TRBV27	TRBJ2-1	few	.	TGTGCCAGCAGTTTATCGTCTAGCGCGGGGCCCTACAATGAGCAGTTCTTC	CASSLSSSAGPYNEQFF
TRBV12-3/TRBV12-4	TRBJ1-1	many	.	TGTGCCAGCAGTTTAGCAGCAGGGATGGGTATGAACACTGAAGCTTTCTTT	CASSLAAGMGMNTEAFF
TRBV3-1	TRBJ2-7	many	TRBD1	TGTGCCAGCAGCCCTGGGACAGCCGGCCTCTACGAGCAGTACTTC	CASSPGTAGLYEQYF
TRBV27	TRBJ2-4	many	.	TGTGCCAGCAGTACGCACCGGACAGACAAAAACATTCAGTACTTC	CASSTHRTDKNIQYF
TRBV20-1	TRBJ2-7	.	TRBD2	TGCAGTGCTCCTGGGACTAGCGGGAGAGGGGAGCAGTACTTC	CSAPGTSGRGEQYF
TRBV4-1	TRBJ2-1	.	.	TGCGCCAGCAGCCATCCGGCGAGGAACGGGGGCGAGGCGCAGTTCTTC	CASSHPARNGGEAQFF
TRBV7-9	TRBJ1-4	.	.	TGTGCCAGCACCGACAGAGCAACTAATGAAAAACTGTTTTTT	CASTDRATNEKLFF
TRBV12-3/TRBV12-4	TRBJ2-1	.	TRBD2	TGTGCCAGCAGTTTGTTAGCGGGAGGGTTCAATGAGCAGTTCTTC	CASSLLAGGFNEQFF
TRBV7-2	TRBJ2-7	few	TRBD2	TGTGCCAGCAGGCGAACCATAGTCTCAGCGGGAGAGGGATACGAGCAGTACTTC	CASRRTIVSAGEGYEQYF